This T cell receptor beta chain is drawn from a study of CD8 T cells in ankylosing spondylitis. The study's findings and limits: Made up of about eight highly homologous variants, a TCR beta motif appeared characteristic of ankylosing spondylitis blood.

Germline CDR1 MRHNA, CDR2 SNTAGT. V dropped 8 bases and J dropped 6 bases, with 12 bases sitting between them. This CDR3 is 12 amino acids long. This clonotype is judged medium-sized (0.01 to 0.1%). Its target is unknown. One entry per CDR3 protein results from TCRdb running MiXCR on the 5' RACE reads. The data show hundreds of thousands of distinct CDR3 sequences, about an eighth seen once. The clonotype originates from a male donor with ankylosing spondylitis. The chain is built from TRBV6-4 and TRBJ2-3, with no clear D. Material: blood, either unsorted or a sorted T cell fraction (not recorded which). The CDR3 protein is CASETRPDTQYF. The CDR3 nucleotides read TGTGCCAGCGAGACTCGTCCGGATACGCAGTATTTT.